This TCR beta chain is from a study of OX40 agonist ivuxolimab in advanced cancers. Profiling relied on immunoSEQ multiplex PCR, and the TCRdb table lists in-frame clones only, not all of them. The profile shows some 50,000 clones, 88% of them singletons. Germline CDR1 and CDR2: MNHNY and SVGAGI (reference sequence). The CDR3 spans 16 residues. The V gene lost 4 bases and the J gene lost 2 bases, with 17 bases spanning the gap. The specimen comprised CD4+ or CD8+ T cells sorted from blood, sampled in a trial of the OX40 agonist ivuxolimab. This sequence originates from an adult with an advanced solid tumor such as melanoma, head and neck, liver or kidney cancer. V gene TRBV6-6 combines with J gene TRBJ1-2; D possibly corresponds to TRBD1 (6 bases). CDR3 DNA sequence: TGTGCCAGCAGTTCACAGGGAGTGGTGAAAAACTATGGCTACACCTTC. Encoded protein: CASSSQGVVKNYGYTF.